The 16 T cell receptor beta chains below were found in one sample sequenced in a study of Tregs in tolerant kidney transplant recipients. Only in-frame clones appear in the TCRdb table, and some are missing; sequencing was by immunoSEQ multiplex PCR. The sample records fewer than 80,000 clones, around 98% being singletons. Source: CD4+ T cells from blood, taken before the transplant. The origin of the receptors is a human donor who received a combined kidney and bone marrow transplant.

Written as DNA, the CDR3 is TGTGCCAGCAGTCTCGGACAGGGCAATCAGCCCCAGCATTTT. Protein product: CASSLGQGNQPQHF. The genes are TRBV6-5 and TRBJ1-5; TRBD1 agrees at 7 bases. V shed 5 bases and J 2 bases; nucleotides not matched to a gene: 3. This CDR3 spans 14 amino acids. CDR1 is MNHEY and CDR2 is SVGAGI in the germline V gene.

This sequence joins TRBV7-7 and TRBJ2-7; 10 bases align to TRBD2. This CDR3 is built from 14 residues. J was trimmed by 1 base and V by 5 bases; bases with no gene match: 2. The germline V gene has CDR1 SSHAT and CDR2 FNYEAQ (reference sequence). The CDR3 bases are TGTGCCAGCAGCCCGACTAGCGGGTCCTACGAGCAGTACTTC. Encoded protein: CASSPTSGSYEQYF. Combining the CDR3 with reference TRBV7-7 and TRBJ2-7 gives the whole variable domain GAGVSQSPRYKVTKRGQDVTLRCDPISSHATLYWYQQALGQGPEFLTYFNYEAQPDKSGLPSDRFSAERPEGSISTLTIQRTEQRDSAMYRCASSPTSGSYEQYFGPGTRLTVT.

The chain couples TRBV7-3 to TRBJ1-2; the D gene is possibly TRBD1 (5 bases). Per the germline V gene, CDR1 is SGHTA and CDR2 is FQGTGA. V shed 8 bases and J shed 0 bases, with 19 bases lying between them. The CDR3 has 16 amino acids. The CDR3 nucleotides are TGTGCCAGCGCCCCGGGCAGGGCTCCTTCTAACTATGGCTACACCTTC. It yields the protein CASAPGRAPSNYGYTF. Full variable domain (outside the CDR3, taken from reference TRBV7-3 and TRBJ1-2): GAGVSQTPSNKVTEKGKYVELRCDPISGHTALYWYRQSLGQGPEFLIYFQGTGAADDSGLPNDRFFAVRPEGSVSTLKIQRTERGDSAVYLCASAPGRAPSNYGYTFGSGTRLTVV.

The sample holds one count of this clone. CDR3 sequence: CASRREIQGRGDQPQHF. The DNA for the CDR3 is TGCGCCAGCAGACGTGAAATACAGGGACGAGGGGATCAGCCCCAGCATTTT. The V call is TRBV10-1, the J call TRBJ1-5; TRBD1 might be the D (6 bases). V was clipped by 6 bases and J by 5 bases, with 23 bases between them. The CDR3 runs to 17 residues. The V gene's germline CDR1 is WNHNN and CDR2 SYGVQD (reference sequence).

V and J are TRBV5-1 and TRBJ1-1; D gene uncertain. Per the germline V gene, CDR1 is SGHRS and CDR2 is YFSETQ. The CDR3 contains 14 residues. V was trimmed by 0 bases and J by 3 bases, leaving 9 bases between them. CDR3 nucleotides: TGCGCCAGCAGCTTGGTCCCCGTAGACACTGAAGCTTTCTTT. It encodes CASSLVPVDTEAFF.

The chain recombines TRBV12-5 with TRBJ2-1; 16 positions agree with TRBD2. The CDR3 has 15 amino acids. The V gene end was trimmed by 5 bases and the J gene end by 12 bases; junction bases not matched to a gene: 7. Germline loops: CDR1 LGHNT, CDR2 FRNRAP. This chain's CDR3 is CASGPGLAGGQRQFF. The CDR3 bases are TGTGCTAGTGGTCCGGGACTAGCGGGGGGGCAACGGCAGTTCTTC. Variable domain in full (rest from reference TRBV12-5 and TRBJ2-1): DARVTQTPRHKVTEMGQEVTMRCQPILGHNTVFWYRQTMMQGLELLAYFRNRAPLDDSGMPKDRFSAEMPDATLATLKIQPSEPRDSAVYFCASGPGLAGGQRQFFGPGTRLTVL.

In this sample, this clone turned up once. This sequence joins TRBV19 and TRBJ2-1; TRBD1 agrees at 9 bases. Germline V lookup: CDR1 LNHDA, CDR2 SQIVND (reference sequence). The CDR3 has 15 amino acids. Trimming at V came to 5 bases and at J to 2 bases, leaving 4 bases not matched to a gene. CDR3 nucleotide sequence: TGTGCCAGTAGTGATCGGACAGGGGCCTACAATGAGCAGTTCTTC. It is translated as CASSDRTGAYNEQFF.

The chain links TRBV6-5 to TRBJ1-4; TRBD1 matches 8 bases. Trimming took 2 bases from V and 7 from J; bases not matched to a gene: 0. There are 13 residues in the CDR3. Germline V gene data show CDR1 as MNHEY and CDR2 as SVGAGI. The CDR3 protein is CASSYQGAEKLFF. The CDR3 coding sequence is TGTGCCAGCAGTTACCAGGGGGCTGAAAAACTGTTTTTT.

This chain joins TRBV5-1 and TRBJ1-3, with 7 nucleotides matching TRBD1. The germline V gene has CDR1 SGHRS and CDR2 YFSETQ. The CDR3 has 16 amino acids. V lost 4 bases and J lost 0; bases outside the gene matches: 7. DNA of the CDR3: TGCGCCAGCAGCCCGGACAGGTCAAACTCTGGAAACACCATATATTTT. Protein: CASSPDRSNSGNTIYF.

V usage is TRBV7-9 and J usage is TRBJ1-1; tentative D call: TRBD1 (5 bases). Per the germline V gene, CDR1 is SEHNR and CDR2 is FQNEAQ (reference sequence). Trimming removed 5 bases from V and 1 base from J, with 8 bases in between. CDR3 length equals 13 residues. The DNA of the CDR3 is TGTGCCAGCAGCGACAGAGGGAACACTGAAGCTTTCTTT. Translating it yields CASSDRGNTEAFF.

The chain carries TRBV7-8 and TRBJ2-7, with TRBD2 identical over 13 bases. The CDR3 runs to 15 residues. The V gene's germline CDR1 is SGHVS and CDR2 FQNEAQ. The V segment lost 5 bases and the J segment 4 bases; nucleotides outside the gene matches: 5. The CDR3 DNA follows: TGTGCCAGCAGCCCCGGACTAGCGGGAGTTTACGAGCAGTACTTC. Protein product: CASSPGLAGVYEQYF.

The J gene is TRBJ2-5, the V gene TRBV27, with D perhaps matching TRBD1 (5 bases). Germline CDR1 reads MNHEY; CDR2 reads SMNVEV (reference sequence). CDR3 size: 12 residues. V gave up 5 bases and J gave up 4 bases, with 8 bases separating them. CDR3 sequence: CASSPQGETQYF. CDR3 DNA sequence: TGTGCCAGCAGTCCGCAGGGAGAGACCCAGTACTTC.

V and J are TRBV19 and TRBJ2-1; TRBD1 is a possible D gene (5 bases). Germline assignment: CDR1 LNHDA and CDR2 SQIVND (reference sequence). V shed 7 bases and J shed 0 bases, with 10 bases lying between them. This CDR3 has 14 amino acids. CDR3 sequence reads: CASTNRYSYNEQFF. The CDR3, as DNA: TGTGCCAGTACCAACAGGTACTCCTACAATGAGCAGTTCTTC.

The gene calls are TRBV10-3 and TRBJ1-2; the match to TRBD1 covers 9 bases. CDR1 and CDR2 from the germline V gene are ENHRY and SYGVKD. J was trimmed by 7 bases and V by 11 bases; bases with no gene match: 5. The CDR3 totals 11 residues. The CDR3 reads CAVQGAGGYTF. The CDR3 coding sequence is TGTGCCGTACAGGGGGCCGGTGGCTACACCTTC.

The V and J genes are TRBV7-9 and TRBJ2-5; TRBD1 agrees at 9 bases. V trimming: 1 base; J trimming: 6 bases; junction bases outside the gene matches: 12. The germline V gene has CDR1 SEHNR and CDR2 FQNEAQ (reference sequence). This CDR3 spans 17 amino acids. The CDR3 sequence: CASSLEGPGQGRKTQYF. The CDR3 bases are TGTGCCAGCAGCTTAGAGGGTCCGGGACAGGGTAGGAAGACCCAGTACTTC.

This chain links TRBV10-3 with TRBJ2-5, with 10 bases lining up with TRBD2. The V segment lost 5 bases and the J segment 4 bases; nucleotides outside the gene matches: 25. From germline, CDR1 is ENHRY and CDR2 SYGVKD. The CDR3 extends over 21 amino acids. CDR3: CAISQRHTRSSGRSVGETQYF. DNA for the CDR3: TGTGCCATCAGTCAGAGACATACTAGGTCTAGCGGGAGATCGGTAGGAGAGACCCAGTACTTC.